Reported below is one T cell receptor (beta chain). These data are taken from a study of shared clonotypes between healthy human individuals. The V gene's germline CDR1 is MNHEY and CDR2 SVGAGI. The V segment lost 7 bases and the J segment 8 bases; nucleotides outside the gene matches: 8. The CDR3 consists of 15 residues. Researchers divided each subset's genomic DNA evenly across several immunoSEQ plates. The repertoire was sequenced with immunoSEQ multiplex PCR; TCRdb's copy has only in-frame clones and lacks some. The sample has around 2.5 million clones, 80% to 95% seen once. This sequence joins TRBV6-5 and TRBJ2-1, with 13 bases fitting TRBD2. The sequenced material came from naive CD4+ T cells from PBMCs. Indicated subset: CD45RA+ positively selected. This TCR derives from a man between 18 and 35 years old in good health. Some clones in this sample may be carry-over from other donors' samples. CDR3 DNA: TGTGCCAGCATTCCCGGGACTAGCGGGATCTATGAGCAGTTCTTC. Residues: CASIPGTSGIYEQFF.